This T cell receptor (beta chain) was captured by sequencing in a study of blood T cell repertoires in COVID-19. As for the study in general: COVID-19 samples collected from the United States, Italy and Spain covered acute and convalescent phases. T cells, B-cell-depleted T cells, or PBMCs supplied cDNA or gDNA.

Source study methods: Reference gene primer amplification in the assay estimated nucleated cell counts. The data were produced by immunoSEQ multiplex PCR, yet TCRdb's version contains in-frame clones alone and is incomplete. For V, J and clone size, that table is used; D and trimming come from the DNA. Among around 110,000 clones, roughly 86% were seen once, and the ten largest hold 4% to 5%. The germline V gene encodes CDR1 LNHDA and CDR2 SQIVND (reference sequence). The ends were cut back, 7 bases at V and 6 bases at J, with 10 bases in the middle. CDR3 length: 13 amino acids. This clone turned up a few times.

This receptor was taken from a man in his forties with acute or convalescent COVID-19. Source material: peripheral blood. The chain employs TRBV19 and TRBJ1-6; weak D call: TRBD1 (6 bases). CDR3 protein: CASKGDINSPLHF. Here the CDR3 DNA reads TGTGCCAGTAAGGGGGACATTAATTCACCCCTCCACTTT.